One sample yielded the 27 T cell receptor beta chains listed below, sequenced in a study of blood T cell repertoires in COVID-19. The data were produced by immunoSEQ multiplex PCR, yet TCRdb's version contains in-frame clones alone and is incomplete. The table has roughly 220,000 clones, 86% seen once; the top ten hold roughly 3.4%. The sequenced sample was PBMCs or T cells enriched from blood (not recorded which). These receptors all stem from a woman in her thirties or forties with acute COVID-19.

This clone was detected once. V usage is TRBV6-5 and J usage is TRBJ1-2; D not certain. This CDR3 spans 13 amino acids. From germline, CDR1 is MNHEY and CDR2 SVGAGI. The V gene lost 4 bases and the J gene lost 7 bases, with 13 bases spanning the gap. CDR3 protein: CASSFMQASGYTF. The CDR3 nucleotides read TGTGCCAGCAGTTTTATGCAGGCCAGTGGCTACACCTTC.

The V and J genes are TRBV19 and TRBJ1-1; D uncertain. This CDR3 has 13 amino acids. V was trimmed by 0 bases and J by 4 bases, leaving 6 bases between them. Germline CDR1 LNHDA, CDR2 SQIVND (reference sequence). CDR3 nucleotides: TGTGCCAGTAGTATAGAGGGCCTCACTGAAGCTTTCTTT. Its protein is CASSIEGLTEAFF. Drawing the rest from reference TRBV19 and TRBJ1-1, the complete variable domain is DGGITQSPKYLFRKEGQNVTLSCEQNLNHDAMYWYRQDPGQGLRLIYYSQIVNDFQKGDIAEGYSVSREKKESFPLTVTSAQKNPTAFYLCASSIEGLTEAFFGQGTRLTVV.

The rearrangement links TRBV5-1 to TRBJ1-2, with 7 bases matching TRBD1. Germline trimming cut 4 bases from V and 4 bases from J; bases unmatched to any gene: 7. This CDR3 spans 14 amino acids. CDR1 and CDR2 from the germline V gene are SGHRS and YFSETQ. The CDR3 DNA follows: TGCGCCAGCAGCCCCGGGGGACAGAGCTATGGCTACACCTTC. Translated, it gives CASSPGGQSYGYTF.

The chain is built from TRBV6-5 and TRBJ1-5; D remains ambiguous. This CDR3 has 14 amino acids. The germline V gene has CDR1 MNHEY and CDR2 SVGAGI. V was shortened by 7 bases and J by 1 base, with 11 bases between the two germline ends. In DNA, the CDR3 is TGTGCCAGCATGCAGACGGGAAGCAATCAGCCCCAGCATTTT. Encoded protein: CASMQTGSNQPQHF.

This clone came up once. The rearrangement uses TRBV4-3 and TRBJ1-2, with 7 bases identical to TRBD1. The CDR3 runs to 11 residues. CDR1 and CDR2 from the germline V gene are LGHNA and YSLEER. The junction had 6 bases not matched to a gene; V was cut back by 4 bases and J by 13 bases. In DNA form, the CDR3 reads TGCGCCAGCAGCCCACCGAGGGGGCGCACCTTC. Amino acids: CASSPPRGRTF.

The V call is TRBV18, the J call TRBJ1-4, with a possible D match to TRBD1 (6 bases). The germline CDR1 and CDR2 sequences are KGHSH and LQKENI. Deletions cut 3 bases from V and 5 bases from J, with 13 bases between. The CDR3 is 15 amino acids. The CDR3 spells CASSPKTGPNEKLFF. CDR3 coding DNA: TGTGCCAGCTCACCGAAGACAGGCCCGAATGAAAAACTGTTTTTT.

For the CDR3, the DNA is TGTGCCAGCAGTAGACTAGCGGGGGACAATGAGCAGTTCTTC. It is translated as CASSRLAGDNEQFF. V usage is TRBV6-4 and J usage is TRBJ2-1; 12 bases are a match to TRBD2. Germline V gene sequence: CDR1 MRHNA, CDR2 SNTAGT. The ends lost 5 bases at V and 5 bases at J; junction bases unmatched: 1. CDR3 size: 14 residues.

The chain employs TRBV6-5 and TRBJ2-1, with TRBD1 matching over 7 bases. The CDR3 is made up of 14 amino acids. With V trimmed by 6 bases and J by 4 bases, 6 bases remained unmatched. Looked up from germline, CDR1 is MNHEY and CDR2 is SVGAGI. The CDR3 protein is CASSRQGLYNEQFF. CDR3 nucleotides: TGTGCCAGCAGCCGACAGGGCCTATACAATGAGCAGTTCTTC.

The chain has TRBV14 and TRBJ1-1, with a weak D call TRBD1 (5 bases). This CDR3 has 15 residues. The germline CDR1 and CDR2 sequences are SGHDN and FVKESK. The V and J ends lost 4 bases and 1 base respectively, with 13 bases between them. CDR3 loop: CASSLVGTPNTEAFF. DNA of the CDR3: TGTGCCAGCAGCCTCGTTGGGACTCCGAACACTGAAGCTTTCTTT.

The chain links TRBV7-9 to TRBJ1-5; D unresolved. The CDR3 consists of 15 residues. The V end lost 1 base, the J end lost 4 bases, and 11 bases lay between the germline ends. The V gene's germline CDR1 is SEHNR and CDR2 FQNEAQ (reference sequence). CDR3 bases: TGTGCCAGCAGCTTAGAAGGAGGGTGGAATCAGCCCCAGCATTTT. Its protein is CASSLEGGWNQPQHF.

The chain combines TRBV7-9 with TRBJ1-4; perhaps TRBD1 as D (5 bases). CDR3 length: 14 residues. In germline, CDR1 is SEHNR, CDR2 FQNEAQ (reference sequence). Between the trimmed V and J ends, which lost 5 bases and 3 bases, there was a span of 10 bases. Here the CDR3 DNA reads TGTGCCAGCAGCCACGGGACTCCTAATGAAAAACTGTTTTTT. It specifies CASSHGTPNEKLFF.

This sequence joins TRBV7-9 and TRBJ1-5; 10 bases line up with TRBD1. The J segment lost 7 bases and the V segment lost 1 base, leaving 10 bases of the junction unmatched. Germline CDR1 reads SEHNR; CDR2 reads FQNEAQ (reference sequence). This CDR3 spans 17 amino acids. In DNA form, the CDR3 reads TGTGCCAGCAGCTTAGGGCCCGACAGGGGGCTAGGGCAGCCCCAGCATTTT. The encoded protein is CASSLGPDRGLGQPQHF.

The chain couples TRBV29-1 to TRBJ2-3; unclear D gene. Germline V gene lookup returns CDR1 SQVTM and CDR2 ANQGSEA. With 7 bases removed from V and 8 bases from J, the gap between germline ends came to 16 bases. The length of the CDR3 is 12 residues. The CDR3 DNA sequence: TGCAGCGCTGACATGGTAGTCGGTACGCAGTATTTT. Amino acids: CSADMVVGTQYF.

The chain has TRBV7-2 and TRBJ1-5; the D is unclear. Germline V lookup: CDR1 SGHTA, CDR2 FQGNSA. The CDR3 length is 14 residues. Trimming took off 4 bases at V and 2 bases at J, with 9 bases between the two ends. The chain's CDR3 is CASSSHPGNQPQHF. The CDR3 nucleotides are TGTGCCAGCAGCTCTCACCCGGGCAATCAGCCCCAGCATTTT.

J is TRBJ1-5 and V is TRBV4-3, with 11 bases matching TRBD1. The CDR3 runs 14 residues. Per the germline V gene, CDR1 is LGHNA and CDR2 is YSLEER. J lost 6 bases, V lost 4 bases, and 2 bases had no gene match. In nucleotides, the CDR3 is TGCGCCAGCAGCCTCGGGACAGGGGGTCAGCCCCAGCATTTT. It translates to CASSLGTGGQPQHF.

The rearrangement uses TRBV7-2 and TRBJ1-6, with D tentatively TRBD1 (6 bases). CDR1 and CDR2 from the germline V gene are SGHTA and FQGNSA. The CDR3 is 14 residues long. Trimming cost V 5 bases and J 8 bases, with 13 bases left between them. CDR3 amino acids: CASSQTGIDSPLHF. CDR3 in DNA: TGTGCCAGCAGCCAGACAGGAATTGATTCACCCCTCCACTTT.

This chain links TRBV3-1 (or the pseudogene TRBV3-2) with TRBJ1-6; 9 nucleotides line up with TRBD1. Germline V CDR1 and CDR2: LGHDT, YNNKEL (reference sequence). The CDR3 has 15 amino acids. V was clipped by 8 bases and J by 9 bases; unmatched bases: 11. The CDR3 bases are TGTGCCAGCGGCCTAATGGACAGGGGAGGTTCACCCCTCCACTTT. Translation: CASGLMDRGGSPLHF.

The V and J genes are TRBV21-1 and TRBJ1-2; the table's D gene call, TRBD1, was not cross checked with the DNA. TRBV21-1 is flagged as a pseudogene. The CDR3 covers 16 residues. The DNA of the CDR3 is TGTGCCAGCAGCTACCGACAGCACACAGCTAACTATGGCTACACCTTC. Residues: CASSYRQHTANYGYTF.

This chain joins TRBV5-5 and TRBJ1-1, with a weak D call TRBD1 (5 bases). The germline V and J ends were trimmed by 5 bases and 4 bases, with 15 bases remaining between them. Germline-derived CDR1 and CDR2 are SGHKS and YYEKEE (reference sequence). The CDR3 contains 14 residues. This chain's CDR3 is CASSRKAGPTEAFF. CDR3 nucleotides: TGTGCCAGCAGTCGTAAGGCAGGGCCCACTGAAGCTTTCTTT.

This sequence joins TRBV30 and TRBJ1-6; TRBD1 aligns across 8 bases. The V and J ends lost 2 bases and 3 bases, in that order; junction bases with no gene match: 3. Germline CDR1 and CDR2: GTSNPN and SVGIG (reference sequence). The CDR3 runs to 15 residues. CDR3 nucleotides: TGTGCCTGGAGTCGGACAGGGAACTATAATTCACCCCTCCACTTT. As protein: CAWSRTGNYNSPLHF.

The CDR3 is CAWSSPPVTGELFF. The CDR3 DNA reads TGTGCCTGGAGTTCCCCCCCGGTGACCGGGGAGCTGTTTTTT. The chain links TRBV30 to TRBJ2-2; D is unclear. Germline values: CDR1 GTSNPN, CDR2 SVGIG (reference sequence). Trimming took off 2 bases at V and 5 bases at J, with 12 bases between the two ends. This CDR3 is 14 amino acids long.

The V and J genes are TRBV5-1 and TRBJ1-3; no reliable D call. Germline V lookup: CDR1 SGHRS, CDR2 YFSETQ. With 0 bases removed from V and 0 bases from J, the gap between germline ends came to 7 bases. The CDR3 runs 15 residues. This CDR3 is CASSLAVSSGNTIYF. CDR3 DNA: TGCGCCAGCAGCTTGGCTGTGAGCTCTGGAAACACCATATATTTT.

The V gene is TRBV27, the J gene TRBJ2-1; the match to TRBD2 covers 7 bases. The CDR3 runs 17 residues. The germline V gene encodes CDR1 MNHEY and CDR2 SMNVEV (reference sequence). Trimming removed 6 bases from V and 9 bases from J; junction bases left unmatched: 20. This CDR3 reads CASRRSGGGFRVGEQFF. CDR3 nucleotide sequence: TGTGCCAGCAGAAGATCTGGCGGGGGTTTTCGGGTGGGTGAGCAGTTCTTC.

J is TRBJ1-2 and V is TRBV28; 10 bases match TRBD1. The CDR3 has 16 residues. J gave up 8 bases and V 7 bases, and 16 bases lay outside the gene matches. Germline V gene data show CDR1 as MDHEN and CDR2 as SYDVKM. CDR3 sequence (DNA): TGTGCCAGCACCCGACAGGGGGCGATTTCAGCGAGAGGCTACACCTTC. Translating it yields CASTRQGAISARGYTF.

This clone was detected a few times. The V and J genes are TRBV2 and TRBJ1-6; 8 bases match TRBD1. The V gene end was trimmed by 7 bases and the J gene end by 3 bases; junction bases not matched to a gene: 5. Per the germline V gene, CDR1 is SNHLY and CDR2 is FYNNEI. CDR3 size: 15 residues. The CDR3, as DNA: TGTGCCAGCAAGGACAGGGCCAACTATAATTCACCCCTCCACTTT. It encodes CASKDRANYNSPLHF.

The gene calls are TRBV16 and TRBJ2-1; the D gene is possibly TRBD2 (6 bases). Trimming removed 4 bases from V and 2 bases from J, with 12 bases in between. This CDR3 has 15 residues. Per germline, CDR1 KGHSY and CDR2 FQNENV. CDR3 coding DNA: TGTGCCAGCAGCCCCGGGAGCCCTGCCTACAATGAGCAGTTCTTC. Amino acids: CASSPGSPAYNEQFF.

Only a few counts were recorded for this clone. This rearrangement joins TRBV9 to TRBJ1-2, with a tentative D call TRBD1 (6 bases). CDR1 and CDR2 (germline): SGDLS, YYNGEE. The CDR3 totals 14 residues. Trimming cost V 3 bases and J 2 bases, with 11 bases left between them. Here the CDR3 reads CASSAPGANYGYTF. CDR3 coding DNA: TGTGCCAGCAGCGCCCCAGGGGCCAACTATGGCTACACCTTC.